These 17 T cell receptor beta chains came from one sample sequenced in a study of blood T cell repertoires in COVID-19 (TCRdb year 2020). The library was generated by the immunoSEQ multiplex PCR assay. TCRdb took over this immuneACCESS table, retaining in-frame rearrangements with V and J assigned. Such tables are incomplete; in checked studies, under half of the missing clones stem from an unresolved V gene, and the remainder is unexplained. In all, the sample holds about 290,000 clones, and around 85% of those were seen once. Clones ranked in the top ten supply around 4.2% of the sample. Source material: peripheral blood. Source of these receptors: a woman aged 45-60 years with active or convalescent COVID-19.

The V gene is TRBV30, the J gene TRBJ1-1; D not resolved. The CDR3 is 11 residues long. CDR1 and CDR2 from the germline V gene are GTSNPN and SVGIG (reference sequence). Trimming removed 4 bases at V and 0 bases at J, with 3 bases between. The CDR3 region has the DNA TGTGCCTGGAACATGAACACTGAAGCTTTCTTT. Protein: CAWNMNTEAFF.

The rearrangement links TRBV7-9 to TRBJ2-3; 7 bases align to TRBD1. V gave up 1 base and J gave up 11 bases; unmatched junction bases: 9. This CDR3 has 14 amino acids. Germline lookup yields CDR1 SEHNR and CDR2 FQNEAQ (reference sequence). CDR3 amino acids: CASSLGQGLGEQYF. CDR3 bases: TGTGCCAGCAGCTTAGGACAGGGCCTTGGGGAGCAGTATTTT.

The genes are TRBV4-2 and TRBJ2-6; 7 bases fit TRBD1. The junction had 11 bases not matched to a gene; V was cut back by 0 bases and J by 0 bases. The CDR3 is made up of 20 amino acids. Germline V gene sequence: CDR1 LGHNA, CDR2 YNFKEQ. The CDR3 DNA sequence: TGTGCCAGCAGCCAAGAAGAAGGAACAGGGGCCTTCTCTGGGGCCAACGTCCTGACTTTC. This translates into CASSQEEGTGAFSGANVLTF.

The gene calls are TRBV2 and TRBJ1-5; maybe TRBD1 (5 bases). The V end lost 6 bases, the J end lost 0 bases, and 15 bases lay between the germline ends. Germline V CDR1 and CDR2: SNHLY, FYNNEI. The CDR3 sequence is 16 residues long. This CDR3 is CASSLDSPYSNQPQHF. The DNA of the CDR3 is TGTGCCAGCAGCCTTGACAGTCCTTATAGCAATCAGCCCCAGCATTTT.

This clone was observed a single time. This chain joins TRBV23-1 and TRBJ1-4, with D perhaps matching TRBD1 (5 bases). TRBV23-1 belongs to the ORF category, with a function that is uncertain. There are 13 residues in the CDR3. Trimming cost V 7 bases and J 6 bases, with 12 bases left between them. CDR3 nucleotides: TGCGCCAGCACGGGACTTTCCGATGAAAAACTGTTTTTT. Translating gives CASTGLSDEKLFF.

The V call is TRBV6-5, the J call TRBJ2-5; 10 bases line up with TRBD2. CDR3 length: 15 residues. After removal of 6 bases from V and 4 bases from J, the junction contained 8 bases not matched to a gene. Germline CDR1 is MNHEY and CDR2 is SVGAGI. The CDR3 loop reads CASRGTSGNGETQYF. The DNA of the CDR3 is TGTGCCAGCAGAGGAACTAGCGGGAATGGAGAGACCCAGTACTTC.

J is TRBJ1-1 and V is TRBV10-3, with D uncertain. Germline assignment: CDR1 ENHRY and CDR2 SYGVKD. V was trimmed by 4 bases and J by 0 bases, leaving 12 bases between them. CDR3 length: 15 residues. The DNA of the CDR3 is TGTGCCATCAGTGGCGCCGATATCATGAACACTGAAGCTTTCTTT. Its protein is CAISGADIMNTEAFF.

The rearrangement joins TRBV23-1 to TRBJ1-5, with 9 nucleotides matching TRBD1. TRBV23-1 is placed among ORFs of uncertain function. V was clipped by 4 bases and J by 4 bases; unmatched bases: 11. This CDR3 has 17 residues. The CDR3 sequence is CASSRIDETGGNQPQHF. In DNA, the CDR3 is TGCGCCAGCAGTCGCATCGATGAGACAGGGGGTAATCAGCCCCAGCATTTT.

This chain joins TRBV9 and TRBJ1-2; 7 nucleotides line up with TRBD1. The germline CDR1 and CDR2 sequences are SGDLS and YYNGEE. The CDR3 has 14 amino acids. With 3 bases clipped from V and 8 bases from J, the junction kept 10 bases outside the gene matches. CDR3: CASSARGIQGGYTF. CDR3 DNA sequence: TGTGCCAGCAGCGCCAGGGGGATTCAAGGCGGCTACACCTTC. The full variable domain, with the rest looked up from reference TRBV9 and TRBJ1-2, is DSGVTQTPKHLITATGQRVTLRCSPRSGDLSVYWYQQSLDQGLQFLIQYYNGEERAKGNILERFSAQQFPDLHSELNLSSLELGDSALYFCASSARGIQGGYTFGSGTRLTVV.

This clone was recorded only once. This chain links TRBV30 with TRBJ1-6; a weak D match, TRBD1 (5 bases). CDR3 size: 14 residues. Per germline, CDR1 GTSNPN and CDR2 SVGIG (reference sequence). V lost 0 bases and J 11 bases, leaving 14 bases between the germline ends. In DNA form, the CDR3 reads TGTGCCTGGAGTGTAATGGGAGGGGTGGCACCCCTCCACTTT. Translated, it gives CAWSVMGGVAPLHF.

This clone was detected once. J is TRBJ1-5 and V is TRBV19; no definite D call. Trimming left V 6 bases short and J 0 bases short, with 9 bases between. The germline V gene encodes CDR1 LNHDA and CDR2 SQIVND (reference sequence). The CDR3 is 14 amino acids. CDR3: CASSSASSNQPQHF. CDR3 sequence (DNA): TGTGCCAGTAGCTCCGCCAGTAGCAATCAGCCCCAGCATTTT.

This chain uses TRBV5-5 with TRBJ1-6; D might be TRBD1 (6 bases). The V gene lost 0 bases and the J gene lost 0 bases, with 10 bases spanning the gap. CDR3 size: 17 residues. Germline CDR1 reads SGHKS; CDR2 reads YYEKEE (reference sequence). The CDR3 DNA sequence: TGTGCCAGCAGCTTGGGACAACAGGGCTCCTATAATTCACCCCTCCACTTT. Protein: CASSLGQQGSYNSPLHF.

This clone was seen a handful of times. This chain uses TRBV7-2 with TRBJ2-7; no clear D. Germline V gene data show CDR1 as SGHTA and CDR2 as FQGNSA. The CDR3 loop spans 14 amino acids. Trimming removed 5 bases at V and 0 bases at J, with 11 bases between. The DNA of the CDR3 is TGTGCCAGCAGCGTAATGACAAACTCCTACGAGCAGTACTTC. Residues: CASSVMTNSYEQYF.

The genes are TRBV13 and TRBJ1-2; D call uncertain. Trimming removed 5 bases from V and 1 base from J, with 11 bases in between. CDR3 length equals 14 residues. The germline gives CDR1 PRHDT, CDR2 FYEKMQ (reference sequence). CDR3 in amino acids: CASSLRAINYGYTF. The CDR3 DNA is TGTGCCAGCAGCCTTCGCGCTATTAACTATGGCTACACCTTC.

The chain uses TRBV6-5 and TRBJ1-6; perhaps TRBD1 as D (6 bases). The V gene's germline CDR1 is MNHEY and CDR2 SVGAGI. The V end was cut by 6 bases, the J end by 10 bases, with 16 bases between. The CDR3 covers 14 residues. The CDR3 region is CASRPPGGGSPLHF. The CDR3, as DNA: TGTGCCAGCAGACCCCCGGGGGGCGGATCACCCCTCCACTTT.

CDR3 amino acids: CASIETGTGSYEQYF. Here the CDR3 DNA reads TGTGCCAGCATCGAAACCGGGACAGGGTCCTACGAGCAGTACTTC. This rearrangement joins TRBV28 to TRBJ2-7; 9 nucleotides agree with TRBD1. CDR3 length: 15 residues. CDR1 is MDHEN and CDR2 is SYDVKM in the germline V gene. V trimming: 7 bases; J trimming: 1 base; junction bases outside the gene matches: 8.

The chain recombines TRBV6-5 with TRBJ2-7; 10 bases map to TRBD1. Germline trimming cut 7 bases from V and 3 bases from J; bases unmatched to any gene: 6. CDR1 MNHEY and CDR2 SVGAGI come from the germline V gene. This CDR3 region has 14 residues. As DNA, the CDR3 is TGTGCCAGCATCGGCTGGACAGGGGGCTACGAGCAGTACTTC. This gives the protein CASIGWTGGYEQYF.